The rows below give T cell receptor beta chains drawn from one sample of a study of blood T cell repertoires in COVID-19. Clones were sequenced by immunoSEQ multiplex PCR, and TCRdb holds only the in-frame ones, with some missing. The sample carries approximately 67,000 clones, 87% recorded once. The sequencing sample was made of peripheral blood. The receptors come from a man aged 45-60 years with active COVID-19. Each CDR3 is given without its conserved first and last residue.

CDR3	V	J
ASRIGQGHNSPLH	TRBV28	TRBJ1-6
ASSLGVPGPVETQY	TRBV7-6	TRBJ2-5
AISDPGTGVAGNTEAF	TRBV10-3	TRBJ1-1
ASSQVRRKSDYEQY	TRBV3-1/TRBV3-2	TRBJ2-7
ASSQDTYEQY	TRBV3-1/TRBV3-2	TRBJ2-7
ASSPRLAGGHNEQF	TRBV3-1/TRBV3-2	TRBJ2-1
ASSIGSAKNIQY	TRBV27	TRBJ2-4
ASSPGVNTEAF	TRBV28	TRBJ1-1
ASSHHGRGSTNEQF	TRBV4-2	TRBJ2-1
AWSVLGRAGGSPLH	TRBV30	TRBJ1-6
ASSSSGKSTQY	TRBV7-2	TRBJ2-5
ASSQAPGRNPAPYT	TRBV4-2	TRBJ1-2
ASSPRGQGYTSYEQY	TRBV5-6	TRBJ2-7
ASSLLAGVSSEQY	TRBV7-9	TRBJ2-7
SVEYDRYNEQF	TRBV29-1	TRBJ2-1
ASSLLGQGAAGNTIY	TRBV27	TRBJ1-3
ASSPPRRTSGRASADTQY	TRBV18	TRBJ2-3
SADNGGDTQY	TRBV29-1	TRBJ2-3
ASSLARGLDIQY	TRBV5-1	TRBJ2-4
ASSLGLAGGLYNEQF	TRBV5-1	TRBJ2-1
ASSRTGNSIYEKLF	TRBV7-9	TRBJ1-4
ASRVRGPYEQY	TRBV6-5	TRBJ2-7
SVTVANEKLF	TRBV29-1	TRBJ1-4
ASSLGVTGFLYEQY	TRBV7-9	TRBJ2-7
ASSRSSGANVLT	TRBV7-2	TRBJ2-6
ASSSRGKGNTEAF	TRBV5-1	TRBJ1-1
ATSPGGFYNEQF	TRBV24-1	TRBJ2-1
ASSQDLGLDTQY	TRBV3-1/TRBV3-2	TRBJ2-3
ASSLGGGEKLF	TRBV28	TRBJ1-4
ASSLGVRGSGYT	TRBV28	TRBJ1-2
ASSLSGSGSYNEQF	TRBV7-2	TRBJ2-1
ASSLGDRDEQF	TRBV6-5	TRBJ2-1
ASCRTGTEAF	TRBV19	TRBJ1-1
ASSEKLGQSYEQY	TRBV6-1	TRBJ2-7
ASSLDQGGEQY	TRBV18	TRBJ2-7
ASSLGGRANTEAF	TRBV7-8	TRBJ1-1
ASSRGWSGTDTQY	TRBV4-3	TRBJ2-3
ASSVEPVEAF	TRBV5-6	TRBJ1-1
ASSFPQGFGGNTIY	TRBV6-6	TRBJ1-3
ASSLLTGEQF	TRBV27	TRBJ2-1